The rows below give T cell receptor beta chains drawn from one sample of a study of post-analysis software for immune sequencing data. A single record per CDR3 protein comes from TCRdb applying MiXCR to the PCR reads. The data hold approximately 690,000 distinct CDR3 sequences, with around 60% observed a single time. The material sequenced was blood. The receptor source for this set is a girl aged 2 to 9 with multiple sclerosis. The CDR3 runs from the conserved cysteine through the conserved F or W. D genes are given only for firm matches. Some rows have no size entry. The others give once, few or many, or a class for an expanded clone.

v_call: TRBV20-1
clone_size: few
d_call: TRBD2
j_call: TRBJ2-7
cdr3_aa: CSATSPGLAGGPLIDEQYF
cdr3_nt: TGCAGTGCTACCTCTCCGGGACTAGCGGGAGGGCCTTTGATCGACGAGCAGTACTTC

v_call: TRBV4-1
clone_size: NA
d_call: NA
j_call: TRBJ1-2
cdr3_aa: CASSQVGTQANYGYTF
cdr3_nt: TGCGCCAGCAGCCAAGTAGGGACCCAAGCTAACTATGGCTACACCTTC

v_call: TRBV29-1
clone_size: NA
d_call: NA
j_call: TRBJ2-7
cdr3_aa: CSVEDPRHQSWQYF
cdr3_nt: TGCAGCGTTGAAGATCCTAGACACCAGAGTTGGCAGTACTTC

v_call: TRBV28
clone_size: once
d_call: NA
j_call: TRBJ2-6
cdr3_aa: CASSLFEARSGANVLTF
cdr3_nt: TGTGCCAGCAGTTTATTCGAGGCCCGCTCTGGGGCCAACGTCCTGACTTTC

v_call: TRBV3-1
clone_size: NA
d_call: NA
j_call: TRBJ2-1
cdr3_aa: CASSQVAGAGNEQFF
cdr3_nt: TGTGCCAGCAGCCAAGTAGCCGGGGCGGGCAATGAGCAGTTCTTC

v_call: TRBV5-4
clone_size: NA
d_call: NA
j_call: TRBJ2-1
cdr3_aa: CASRTGGDNEQFF
cdr3_nt: TGTGCCAGCAGAACCGGTGGTGACAATGAGCAGTTCTTC

v_call: TRBV11-2
clone_size: NA
d_call: NA
j_call: TRBJ2-6
cdr3_aa: CASLRMSGANVLTF
cdr3_nt: TGTGCCAGCCTCCGGATGTCTGGGGCCAACGTCCTGACTTTC

v_call: TRBV7-2
clone_size: NA
d_call: TRBD1
j_call: TRBJ1-5
cdr3_aa: CARGTGIGQNQPQHF
cdr3_nt: TGTGCCAGGGGGACAGGGATCGGACAGAATCAGCCCCAGCATTTT

v_call: TRBV29-1
clone_size: few
d_call: NA
j_call: TRBJ2-3
cdr3_aa: CSVGLTDTQYF
cdr3_nt: TGCAGCGTTGGGCTCACAGATACGCAGTATTTT

v_call: TRBV6-2/TRBV6-3
clone_size: NA
d_call: NA
j_call: TRBJ2-4
cdr3_aa: CASSYQQSYAAKNIQYF
cdr3_nt: TGTGCCAGCAGTTACCAACAGAGCTACGCGGCCAAAAACATTCAGTACTTC

v_call: TRBV6-1
clone_size: once
d_call: TRBD1
j_call: TRBJ2-7
cdr3_aa: CASSSPDRAYEQYF
cdr3_nt: TGTGCCAGCAGCAGCCCGGACAGGGCCTACGAGCAGTACTTC

v_call: TRBV29-1
clone_size: few
d_call: TRBD1
j_call: TRBJ2-7
cdr3_aa: CSVDMGQGYEQYF
cdr3_nt: TGCAGCGTTGATATGGGACAGGGGTACGAGCAGTACTTC

v_call: TRBV7-3
clone_size: NA
d_call: NA
j_call: TRBJ2-1
cdr3_aa: CASSPDINNEQFF
cdr3_nt: TGTGCCAGCAGCCCGGACATAAACAATGAGCAGTTCTTC

v_call: TRBV5-1
clone_size: NA
d_call: TRBD2
j_call: TRBJ2-1
cdr3_aa: CASSPIRLAGADEQFF
cdr3_nt: TGCGCCAGCAGCCCAATTCGACTAGCGGGAGCCGATGAGCAGTTCTTC

v_call: TRBV11-2
clone_size: NA
d_call: TRBD2
j_call: TRBJ2-7
cdr3_aa: CASSLGGLAAYEQYF
cdr3_nt: TGTGCCAGCAGCTTAGGGGGACTAGCGGCCTACGAGCAGTACTTC

v_call: TRBV3-1
clone_size: NA
d_call: TRBD1
j_call: TRBJ2-1
cdr3_aa: CASSQDRGRGPYNEQFF
cdr3_nt: TGTGCCAGCAGCCAAGATCGGGGCAGGGGGCCCTACAATGAGCAGTTCTTC

v_call: TRBV19
clone_size: NA
d_call: NA
j_call: TRBJ1-1
cdr3_aa: CASSDIGTSGSTEAFF
cdr3_nt: TGTGCCAGTAGTGATATAGGGACCAGCGGGAGCACTGAAGCTTTCTTT

v_call: TRBV20-1
clone_size: NA
d_call: TRBD2
j_call: TRBJ2-3
cdr3_aa: CSALAGDPSTDTQYF
cdr3_nt: TGCAGTGCACTAGCGGGAGACCCTAGCACAGATACGCAGTATTTT